The 21 T cell receptor beta chains reported below all come from one sample, sequenced in a study of blood T cell repertoires in COVID-19. Profiling relied on immunoSEQ multiplex PCR, and the TCRdb table lists in-frame clones only, not all of them. In the table there are around 270,000 clones, about 89% of which are singletons. The sequenced material came from peripheral blood. These receptors originate from a man aged 35-49 years with acute or convalescent COVID-19.

CDR3 loop: CASSLGGQGDGYTF. The CDR3, as DNA: TGTGCCAGCAGCTTAGGGGGACAGGGAGATGGCTACACCTTC. The chain combines TRBV7-6 with TRBJ1-2; 9 bases fit TRBD1. The CDR3 has 14 amino acids. Germline V CDR1 and CDR2: SGHVS, FNYEAQ. V gave up 1 base and J gave up 6 bases; unmatched junction bases: 3.

The sample holds a few counts of this clone. This chain uses TRBV30 with TRBJ1-2; TRBD1 aligns across 8 bases. The V gene's germline CDR1 is GTSNPN and CDR2 SVGIG (reference sequence). This CDR3 has 20 residues. V dropped 2 bases and J dropped 0; count of bases not matched to a gene: 20. The CDR3 reads CAWSTSRLGTGTNANYGYTF. CDR3 DNA: TGTGCCTGGAGTACATCAAGATTAGGGACAGGTACCAATGCTAACTATGGCTACACCTTC.

V is TRBV6-5 and J is TRBJ2-1; D not certain. In germline, CDR1 is MNHEY, CDR2 SVGAGI. There are 12 residues in the CDR3. Trimming pared 4 bases from V and 6 bases from J, leaving 7 bases between. The CDR3 sequence is CASSSTGNEQFF. The CDR3 DNA is TGTGCCAGCAGTTCAACTGGCAATGAGCAGTTCTTC.

The chain uses TRBV7-3 and TRBJ1-1; no definite D call. The ends were cut back, 3 bases at V and 0 bases at J, with 11 bases in the middle. Germline V lookup: CDR1 SGHTA, CDR2 FQGTGA. The CDR3 has 15 amino acids. The CDR3 sequence: CASSLLVELNTEAFF. The CDR3 nucleotides read TGTGCCAGCAGCTTGCTCGTAGAGTTGAACACTGAAGCTTTCTTT.

The chain carries TRBV2 and TRBJ1-4; D may be TRBD1 (6 bases). CDR3 size: 17 residues. Trimming removed 4 bases from V and 0 bases from J, with 15 bases in between. Germline V lookup: CDR1 SNHLY, CDR2 FYNNEI. As DNA, the CDR3 is TGTGCCAGCAGTGGTAACAGGGAATTTACAACTAATGAAAAACTGTTTTTT. This gives the protein CASSGNREFTTNEKLFF.

The V gene is TRBV18, the J gene TRBJ1-1; D ambiguous. In germline, CDR1 is KGHSH, CDR2 LQKENI. This CDR3 comprises 16 residues. The ends were cut back, 3 bases at V and 0 bases at J, with 14 bases in the middle. The DNA of the CDR3 is TGTGCCAGCTCACCGTGGCAGGTCGGCATGAACACTGAAGCTTTCTTT. Translating gives CASSPWQVGMNTEAFF.

This clone was recorded only once. The chain links TRBV5-1 to TRBJ1-4; 7 bases fit TRBD1. V trimming: 4 bases; J trimming: 0 bases; junction bases outside the gene matches: 6. This CDR3 comprises 16 residues. In germline, CDR1 is SGHRS, CDR2 YFSETQ. The CDR3: CASSQDRPSTNEKLFF. CDR3 in DNA: TGCGCCAGCAGCCAGGACAGGCCCTCAACTAATGAAAAACTGTTTTTT.

The gene calls are TRBV7-8 and TRBJ1-2, with D possibly TRBD1 on 5 matching bases. In germline, CDR1 is SGHVS, CDR2 FQNEAQ. The CDR3 consists of 13 residues. The V end lost 0 bases, the J end lost 7 bases, and 9 bases lay between the germline ends. CDR3 region: CASSLAAGGGYTF. CDR3 bases: TGTGCCAGCAGCTTAGCGGCGGGGGGTGGCTACACCTTC.

With regard to this clone: Within the sample, other DNA sequences also encode this same CDR3. V usage is TRBV5-1 and J usage is TRBJ1-3, with D maybe TRBD1 (5 bases). V was clipped by 1 base and J by 1 base, with 6 bases between them. The CDR3 runs 14 residues. Germline CDR1 reads SGHRS; CDR2 reads YFSETQ. CDR3 in DNA: TGCGCCAGCAGCTTGACAGGATCTGGAAACACCATATATTTT. Protein: CASSLTGSGNTIYF.

This clone has only a few counts. V usage is TRBV6-5 and J usage is TRBJ1-1; D ambiguous. The CDR3 is 14 amino acids. The germline gives CDR1 MNHEY, CDR2 SVGAGI. Trimming removed 2 bases from V and 1 base from J, with 8 bases in between. CDR3 DNA: TGTGCCAGCAGTTACATCGACTCGAACACTGAAGCTTTCTTT. Translating gives CASSYIDSNTEAFF.

In its sample, this clone was seen a few times. V is TRBV5-6 and J is TRBJ2-7, with 11 nucleotides matching TRBD1. The germline CDR1 and CDR2 sequences are SGHDT and YYEEEE. V shed 2 bases, J shed 2 bases, and the junction held 12 bases outside the gene matches. This CDR3 comprises 18 residues. The CDR3 DNA reads TGTGCCAGCAGCTTCCTTTCCTCCCCGGGACAGGGGGCCTACGAGCAGTACTTC. This codes for CASSFLSSPGQGAYEQYF.

This chain uses TRBV2 with TRBJ2-3, with 8 bases identical to TRBD2. The CDR3 contains 15 residues. The junction had 7 bases not matched to a gene; V was cut back by 6 bases and J by 2 bases. In germline, CDR1 is SNHLY, CDR2 FYNNEI. The CDR3 DNA sequence: TGTGCCAGCAGCCCGACTAGCGCCTACACAGATACGCAGTATTTT. Its translation is CASSPTSAYTDTQYF.

The V and J genes are TRBV11-2 and TRBJ1-2; a weak D match, TRBD1 (6 bases). Deletions cut 5 bases from V and 4 bases from J, with 17 bases between. This CDR3 is built from 15 residues. Germline V gene sequence: CDR1 SGHAT, CDR2 FQNNGV. The CDR3 region has the DNA TGTGCCAGCAGCCTTACCTTACAGGGCGGCTATGGCTACACCTTC. This gives the protein CASSLTLQGGYGYTF.

This clone was detected a few times. J is TRBJ1-3 and V is TRBV9; D is perhaps TRBD1 (6 bases). Trimming shortened V by 0 bases and J by 7 bases, and 17 bases separated the two germline ends. The CDR3 length is 16 residues. Germline values: CDR1 SGDLS, CDR2 YYNGEE. CDR3 bases: TGTGCCAGCAGCGTAGACCCAGCAGGGGTGGAGAACACCATATATTTT. Protein product: CASSVDPAGVENTIYF.

The rearrangement links TRBV19 to TRBJ1-2; D might be TRBD1 (6 bases). This CDR3 is built from 15 residues. Germline-derived CDR1 and CDR2 are LNHDA and SQIVND (reference sequence). Trimming pared 4 bases from V and 5 bases from J, leaving 17 bases between. The CDR3 here is CASSTRTVSAYGYTF. In DNA form, the CDR3 reads TGTGCCAGTAGTACCCGGACAGTTTCCGCGTATGGCTACACCTTC.

J is TRBJ2-5 and V is TRBV24-1; D is possibly TRBD2 (5 bases). The CDR3 runs to 15 residues. Trimming shortened V by 9 bases and J by 2 bases, and 18 bases separated the two germline ends. The germline gives CDR1 KGHDR, CDR2 SFDVKD. CDR3 loop: CATSPAGSPQETQYF. The CDR3 DNA is TGTGCCACCTCCCCCGCGGGCAGCCCACAAGAGACCCAGTACTTC.

This clone was seen only a few times. The chain employs TRBV23-1 and TRBJ1-2; 8 positions agree with TRBD1. TRBV23-1 is sorted into the ORF group, with uncertain function. The ends lost 7 bases at V and 1 base at J; junction bases unmatched: 11. This CDR3 is 16 amino acids long. Here the CDR3 reads CASTRTGSTLNYGYTF. Here the CDR3 DNA reads TGCGCCAGCACCCGGACAGGGAGTACCCTTAACTATGGCTACACCTTC.

This clone was detected only a few times. The chain is built from TRBV27 and TRBJ1-4, with 8 bases aligning to TRBD1. With V trimmed by 5 bases and J by 8 bases, 13 bases remained unmatched. CDR3 length: 16 amino acids. CDR1 MNHEY and CDR2 SMNVEV come from the germline V gene (reference sequence). CDR3 sequence reads: CASSPTGGGDYEKLFF. The CDR3 nucleotides are TGTGCCAGCAGTCCTACAGGGGGGGGTGATTACGAAAAACTGTTTTTT.

This clone was detected only a few times. The genes are TRBV6-6 and TRBJ2-5, with 10 bases lining up with TRBD2. The V and J ends lost 2 bases and 4 bases, in that order; junction bases with no gene match: 4. CDR1 is MNHNY and CDR2 is SVGAGI in the germline V gene (reference sequence). The CDR3 spans 15 residues. CDR3 nucleotides: TGTGCCAGCAGTTACGCTAGCGGGGGCGGAGAGACCCAGTACTTC. The encoded protein is CASSYASGGGETQYF.

V usage is TRBV10-3 and J usage is TRBJ1-5; 9 positions agree with TRBD1. After removal of 0 bases from V and 1 base from J, the junction contained 4 bases not matched to a gene. Germline assignment: CDR1 ENHRY and CDR2 SYGVKD. The CDR3 is 17 residues long. CDR3 residues: CAISESIQGASNQPQHF. The DNA for the CDR3 is TGTGCCATCAGTGAGTCTATACAGGGGGCAAGCAATCAGCCCCAGCATTTT.

The chain recombines TRBV21-1 with TRBJ1-2; TRBD1 was called by the table and not checked on the DNA. TRBV21-1 is a listed pseudogene. The CDR3 extends over 13 amino acids. CDR3 sequence reads: CASNSGFSYGYTF. For the CDR3, the DNA is TGTGCCAGCAACTCAGGGTTTAGCTATGGCTACACCTTC.